The sample holds many counts of the clone carrying this T cell receptor beta chain. This record belongs to a study of blood T cell repertoires in COVID-19. Using immunoSEQ multiplex PCR, the repertoire was profiled, and TCRdb retains in-frame clones only, with some absent. The top ten hold 35% to 40% of the sample, which has almost 80,000 clones, about four fifths seen once. This CDR3 contains 16 residues. V gave up 7 bases and J gave up 7 bases; unmatched junction bases: 16. The germline CDR1 and CDR2 sequences are LNHDA and SQIVND (reference sequence). Sequencing was carried out using peripheral blood. The V gene is TRBV19, the J gene TRBJ1-5; the match to TRBD1 covers 7 bases. The receptor was derived from a woman between 65 and 79 years old with acute or convalescent COVID-19. The chain's CDR3 is CASKTLGGQESQPQHF. In nucleotides, the CDR3 is TGTGCCAGTAAAACCCTCGGCGGACAGGAAAGCCAGCCCCAGCATTTT.